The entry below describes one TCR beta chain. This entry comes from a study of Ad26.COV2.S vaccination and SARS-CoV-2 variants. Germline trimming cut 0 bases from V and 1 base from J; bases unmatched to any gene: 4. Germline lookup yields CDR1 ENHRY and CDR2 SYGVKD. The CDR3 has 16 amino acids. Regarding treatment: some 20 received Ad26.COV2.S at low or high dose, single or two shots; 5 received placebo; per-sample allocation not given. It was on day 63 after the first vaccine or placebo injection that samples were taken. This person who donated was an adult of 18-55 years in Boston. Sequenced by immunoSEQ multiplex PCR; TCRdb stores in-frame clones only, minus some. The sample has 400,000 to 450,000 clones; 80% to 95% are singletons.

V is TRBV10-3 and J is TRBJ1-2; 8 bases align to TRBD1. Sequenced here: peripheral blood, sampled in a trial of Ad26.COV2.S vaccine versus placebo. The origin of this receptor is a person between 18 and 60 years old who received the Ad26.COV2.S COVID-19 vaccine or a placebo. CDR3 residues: CAISESGQGYNYGYTF. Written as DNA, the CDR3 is TGTGCCATCAGTGAGTCTGGACAGGGATATAACTATGGCTACACCTTC.